The rows below give T cell receptor beta chains drawn from one sample of a study of T cell responses to AZD1222 COVID-19 vaccine. TCRdb's copy holds only in-frame clones and misses some; the assay was immunoSEQ multiplex PCR. The sample gives fewer than 65,000 clones, more than 70% of which show up once; 13% to 15% is in the top ten. Sequences were derived from peripheral blood, sampled 28 days after the second AZD1222 dose. All receptors come from an adult who received the AZD1222 COVID-19 vaccine. CDR3s include the opening cysteine and the closing phenylalanine or tryptophan. Each record gives: D gene, V gene, clone size, J gene, CDR3 protein, CDR3 DNA. A D gene is named only where the DNA matches it firmly. Rows give clone size only sometimes, using once, few, many, or a class for an expanded clone.

d_gene: TRBD2
v_gene: TRBV28
abundance: -
j_gene: TRBJ2-1
CDR3aa: CASSLRPSGYNEQFF
CDR3nt: TGTGCCAGCAGTTTACGGCCTAGCGGTTACAATGAGCAGTTCTTC

d_gene: -
v_gene: TRBV30
abundance: -
j_gene: TRBJ2-1
CDR3aa: CAWSVRMAGEQFF
CDR3nt: TGTGCCTGGAGTGTACGAATGGCGGGTGAGCAGTTCTTC

d_gene: -
v_gene: TRBV11-3
abundance: -
j_gene: TRBJ2-2
CDR3aa: CASSLTGRGGELFF
CDR3nt: TGTGCCAGCAGCTTGACAGGGAGGGGCGGGGAGCTGTTTTTT

d_gene: TRBD1
v_gene: TRBV5-4
abundance: -
j_gene: TRBJ1-2
CDR3aa: CASSSDRGRGYTF
CDR3nt: TGTGCCAGCAGTTCAGACAGGGGACGTGGCTACACCTTC

d_gene: TRBD2
v_gene: TRBV4-2
abundance: -
j_gene: TRBJ2-3
CDR3aa: CASSQEGREGTDTQYF
CDR3nt: TGTGCCAGCAGCCAAGAAGGGCGGGAGGGCACAGATACGCAGTATTTT

d_gene: -
v_gene: TRBV24-1
abundance: once
j_gene: TRBJ1-2
CDR3aa: CATSDFYSGYTF
CDR3nt: TGTGCCACCAGTGATTTCTATTCTGGCTACACCTTC

d_gene: -
v_gene: TRBV11-2
abundance: -
j_gene: TRBJ1-1
CDR3aa: CASSLGVPSLEGTEAFF
CDR3nt: TGTGCCAGCAGCTTGGGGGTACCCTCTCTCGAAGGCACTGAAGCTTTCTTT

d_gene: -
v_gene: TRBV11-3
abundance: -
j_gene: TRBJ2-5
CDR3aa: CASSLVATEETQYF
CDR3nt: TGTGCCAGCAGCTTAGTAGCGACAGAAGAGACCCAGTACTTC

d_gene: -
v_gene: TRBV7-2
abundance: -
j_gene: TRBJ2-1
CDR3aa: CASSLDWLSLGEQFF
CDR3nt: TGTGCCAGCAGCCTGGACTGGCTTAGCTTAGGTGAGCAGTTCTTC

d_gene: TRBD1
v_gene: TRBV3-1/TRBV3-2
abundance: -
j_gene: TRBJ1-3
CDR3aa: CASSPRQGRNTIYF
CDR3nt: TGTGCCAGCAGCCCAAGACAGGGACGGAACACCATATATTTT

d_gene: -
v_gene: TRBV29-1
abundance: -
j_gene: TRBJ1-2
CDR3aa: CSVGLHPYGYTF
CDR3nt: TGCAGCGTTGGCTTACACCCTTATGGCTACACCTTC

d_gene: -
v_gene: TRBV11-2
abundance: -
j_gene: TRBJ2-7
CDR3aa: CASSPLGGAREDEQYF
CDR3nt: TGTGCCAGCAGCCCCCTGGGCGGGGCACGTGAAGACGAGCAGTACTTC

d_gene: TRBD2
v_gene: TRBV11-3
abundance: -
j_gene: TRBJ2-1
CDR3aa: CASSTWTSGNNEQFF
CDR3nt: TGTGCCAGCAGCACATGGACTAGCGGGAACAATGAGCAGTTCTTC

d_gene: -
v_gene: TRBV21-1
abundance: -
j_gene: TRBJ2-6
CDR3aa: CASSRQGSSGANVLTF
CDR3nt: TGTGCCAGCAGTAGACAGGGGTCCTCTGGGGCCAACGTCCTGACTTTC

d_gene: TRBD2
v_gene: TRBV7-2
abundance: once
j_gene: TRBJ2-7
CDR3aa: CASSPRTSGREEQYF
CDR3nt: TGTGCCAGCAGTCCAAGGACTAGCGGGAGGGAAGAGCAGTACTTC

d_gene: TRBD2
v_gene: TRBV28
abundance: -
j_gene: TRBJ2-1
CDR3aa: CASSSGLAGIGQFF
CDR3nt: TGTGCCAGCAGTTCGGGACTAGCGGGAATTGGGCAGTTCTTC

d_gene: -
v_gene: TRBV7-6
abundance: -
j_gene: TRBJ1-5
CDR3aa: CASSFPNQPQHF
CDR3nt: TGTGCCAGCAGCTTTCCAAATCAGCCCCAGCATTTT

d_gene: -
v_gene: TRBV25-1
abundance: -
j_gene: TRBJ2-6
CDR3aa: CASSELGRTSGANVLTF
CDR3nt: TGTGCCAGCAGTGAATTGGGCAGGACCTCTGGGGCCAACGTCCTGACTTTC

d_gene: TRBD2
v_gene: TRBV30
abundance: -
j_gene: TRBJ2-5
CDR3aa: CAWSGTSLQETQYF
CDR3nt: TGTGCCTGGAGTGGGACTAGCCTCCAAGAGACCCAGTACTTC

d_gene: TRBD1
v_gene: TRBV19
abundance: once
j_gene: TRBJ1-6
CDR3aa: CASSPDRENSPLHF
CDR3nt: TGTGCCAGTAGCCCTGACAGGGAAAATTCACCCCTCCACTTT

d_gene: -
v_gene: TRBV24-1
abundance: few
j_gene: TRBJ2-1
CDR3aa: CATSDPGEGEGNEQFF
CDR3nt: TGTGCCACCAGTGACCCAGGGGAGGGTGAGGGCAATGAGCAGTTCTTC

d_gene: TRBD1
v_gene: TRBV5-1
abundance: -
j_gene: TRBJ2-5
CDR3aa: CASSATQGARETQYF
CDR3nt: TGCGCCAGCAGCGCGACACAGGGGGCGAGGGAGACCCAGTACTTC